This entry is about one T cell receptor (beta chain). The data were taken from a study of blood T cell repertoires in COVID-19. The wider study: Whether acute or convalescent, the COVID-19 samples came from the United States, Italy and Spain. Sample material is recorded as cDNA or gDNA derived from T cells, B-cell-depleted T cells, or PBMCs.

Per the study methods: Reference gene primer amplification in the assay estimated nucleated cell counts. TCRdb keeps only in-frame clones here, not all; method: immunoSEQ multiplex PCR. D and trimming were read from the DNA, whereas the V and J calls and clone size are those reported in that table. Of over 50,000 clones in the sample, roughly 87% were seen once. After removal of 2 bases from V and 11 bases from J, the junction contained 6 bases not matched to a gene. The CDR3 spans 14 residues. Germline V CDR1 and CDR2: MNHNS, SASEGT. This chain joins TRBV6-1 and TRBJ1-5; the match to TRBD1 covers 10 bases. The sequence derives from a man aged 45-65 years with active COVID-19. The sequencing input was peripheral blood. The CDR3 reads CASSELGQGSSQHF. DNA for the CDR3: TGTGCCAGCAGTGAATTGGGACAGGGGTCGTCCCAGCATTTT.